One sample yielded the 30 T cell receptor beta chains listed below, sequenced in a study of T cells in Graves' hyperthyroidism and ophthalmopathy. It was RNA transcripts that yielded the amplified TCR beta CDR3 regions. First-round RT-PCR with HTBI primers amplified the TCR CDR3 region. TCRdb re-derived calls from the multiplex PCR reads in MiXCR, one entry per CDR3 protein. The data hold 350,000 to 450,000 distinct CDR3 sequences, with 11% to 15% observed a single time. Sequences were obtained from blood. These receptors were collected from a man in his fifties or sixties with Graves' ophthalmopathy.

The V gene is TRBV6-1, the J gene TRBJ2-7; D is unclear. The CDR3 runs 11 residues. Germline CDR1 is MNHNS and CDR2 is SASEGT. The ends were cut back, 6 bases at V and 6 bases at J, with 9 bases in the middle. The CDR3 bases are TGTGCCAGCAGAAACAACCGCGAGCAGTACTTC. Amino acids: CASRNNREQYF.

This clonotype was observed many times. V is TRBV10-2 and J is TRBJ2-1; 9 bases agree with TRBD2. In germline, CDR1 is WSHSY, CDR2 SAAADI. J lost 8 bases, V lost 6 bases, and 17 bases had no gene match. The CDR3 has 17 residues. DNA for the CDR3: TGCGCCAGCAGGACCGGCGCGAGGCGGGAGGGATGGGATGAGCAGTTCTTC. Its protein is CASRTGARREGWDEQFF.

This clonotype was recorded many times. V gene TRBV7-3 combines with J gene TRBJ2-1, with TRBD2 identical over 9 bases. Per germline, CDR1 SGHTA and CDR2 FQGTGA. Trimming at V came to 5 bases and at J to 0 bases, leaving 14 bases not matched to a gene. This CDR3 is 19 amino acids long. The CDR3: CASSPRSSGMSSSYNEQFF. DNA for the CDR3: TGTGCCAGCAGCCCCCGGTCTAGCGGGATGTCCAGCTCCTACAATGAGCAGTTCTTC. Drawing the rest from reference TRBV7-3 and TRBJ2-1, the complete variable domain is GAGVSQTPSNKVTEKGKYVELRCDPISGHTALYWYRQSLGQGPEFLIYFQGTGAADDSGLPNDRFFAVRPEGSVSTLKIQRTERGDSAVYLCASSPRSSGMSSSYNEQFFGPGTRLTVL.

In this sample, this clonotype turned up many times. The chain employs TRBV5-6 and TRBJ2-2, with 7 bases fitting TRBD1. CDR3 size: 15 residues. Germline V CDR1 and CDR2: SGHDT, YYEEEE. The ends lost 0 bases at V and 9 bases at J; junction bases unmatched: 8. This CDR3 is CASSLEGGRIRELFF. The CDR3 DNA reads as TGTGCCAGCAGCTTGGAAGGGGGCCGGATCAGGGAGCTGTTTTTT. Combining the CDR3 with reference TRBV5-6 and TRBJ2-2 gives the whole variable domain DAGVTQSPTHLIKTRGQQVTLRCSPKSGHDTVSWYQQALGQGPQFIFQYYEEEERQRGNFPDRFSGHQFPNYSSELNVNALLLGDSALYLCASSLEGGRIRELFFGEGSRLTVL.

The chain links TRBV20-1 to TRBJ2-7; 7 bases align to TRBD1. The CDR3 spans 14 residues. CDR1 is DFQATT and CDR2 is SNEGSKA in the germline V gene (reference sequence). J was trimmed by 5 bases and V by 1 base; bases with no gene match: 8. CDR3 nucleotides: TGCAGTGCTAGAGTTACAGGGGTGGTGAACGAGCAGTACTTC. Amino acid sequence: CSARVTGVVNEQYF.

This clonotype has a count of ten or more. This chain connects TRBV7-2 to TRBJ2-7; 10 nucleotides match TRBD2. This CDR3 comprises 15 residues. The V and J ends lost 3 bases and 2 bases, in that order; junction bases with no gene match: 4. CDR1 and CDR2 from the germline V gene are SGHTA and FQGNSA. Here the CDR3 DNA reads TGTGCCAGCAGCTTTAGGAGCGGGAGGGCCTACGAGCAGTACTTC. Amino acids: CASSFRSGRAYEQYF.

V and J are TRBV6-5 and TRBJ2-1; D is undetermined. The CDR3 length is 14 residues. The germline CDR1 and CDR2 sequences are MNHEY and SVGAGI. V lost 3 bases and J 6 bases, leaving 12 bases between the germline ends. The CDR3 sequence: CASSYGHPGNEQFF. For the CDR3, the DNA is TGTGCCAGCAGTTATGGTCACCCGGGCAATGAGCAGTTCTTC.

This clonotype has ten or more counts. The chain links TRBV7-9 to TRBJ1-2, with a weak D call TRBD1 (5 bases). Trimming left V 8 bases short and J 2 bases short, with 18 bases between. Looked up from germline, CDR1 is SEHNR and CDR2 is FQNEAQ (reference sequence). The CDR3 contains 15 residues. CDR3 coding DNA: TGTGCCAGCGGATCCTCATTGGGGCGAAACTATGGCTACACCTTC. The encoded protein is CASGSSLGRNYGYTF.

This rearrangement joins TRBV4-2 to TRBJ2-1; TRBD2 aligns across 14 bases. This CDR3 region has 19 residues. The V and J ends lost 4 bases and 3 bases, in that order; junction bases with no gene match: 11. Per the germline V gene, CDR1 is LGHNA and CDR2 is YNFKEQ. CDR3 bases: TGTGCCAGCAGCCGACTAGGGACTAGCGGGAGAACTATCTACAATGAGCAGTTCTTC. It codes for CASSRLGTSGRTIYNEQFF.

The V and J genes are TRBV10-2 and TRBJ2-7; 7 nucleotides align to TRBD1. This CDR3 contains 15 residues. The V gene end was trimmed by 6 bases and the J gene end by 4 bases; junction bases not matched to a gene: 12. CDR1 and CDR2 from the germline V gene are WSHSY and SAAADI. CDR3 in DNA: TGCGCCAGCAGCACAGGGGTAGTCAAAGGATACGAGCAGTACTTC. Protein sequence: CASSTGVVKGYEQYF.

This clonotype was found many times. This rearrangement joins TRBV27 to TRBJ2-5; 7 nucleotides align to TRBD1. This CDR3 has 14 amino acids. With V trimmed by 0 bases and J by 5 bases, 3 bases remained unmatched. Per the germline V gene, CDR1 is MNHEY and CDR2 is SMNVEV (reference sequence). The CDR3 DNA sequence: TGTGCCAGCAGTTTATCGGACAGGTTGGAGACCCAGTACTTC. It encodes CASSLSDRLETQYF.

This clonotype occurred many times. The chain links TRBV3-1 to TRBJ2-7, with D possibly TRBD1 on 6 matching bases. The CDR3 length is 14 residues. Trimming pared 3 bases from V and 7 bases from J, leaving 16 bases between. The V gene's germline CDR1 is LGHDT and CDR2 YNNKEL (reference sequence). The CDR3 spells CASSQRQVFREQYF. The CDR3 nucleotides read TGTGCCAGCAGCCAGAGACAGGTTTTTCGGGAGCAGTACTTC.

The gene calls are TRBV20-1 and TRBJ1-2; D is ambiguous. Germline V CDR1 and CDR2: DFQATT, SNEGSKA (reference sequence). The V gene lost 0 bases and the J gene lost 5 bases, with 4 bases spanning the gap. This CDR3 region has 11 residues. This CDR3 is CSAREQYGYTF. In DNA form, the CDR3 reads TGCAGTGCTAGAGAGCAATATGGCTACACCTTC.

The sample holds many counts of this clonotype. The chain recombines TRBV20-1 with TRBJ1-1; TRBD1 matches at 7 bases. CDR1 is DFQATT and CDR2 is SNEGSKA in the germline V gene (reference sequence). The ends lost 2 bases at V and 0 bases at J; junction bases unmatched: 9. The length of the CDR3 is 16 residues. CDR3 protein: CSARNRDRAMNTEAFF. The CDR3 DNA sequence: TGCAGTGCTAGAAACAGGGACAGAGCTATGAACACTGAAGCTTTCTTT.

Only a few counts were recorded for this clonotype. V and J are TRBV5-1 and TRBJ2-1, with 8 bases that match TRBD2. Germline values: CDR1 SGHRS, CDR2 YFSETQ. Trimming at V came to 4 bases and at J to 0 bases, leaving 6 bases not matched to a gene. CDR3 length equals 16 residues. CDR3 region: CASSITSGSSYNEQFF. The CDR3 region has the DNA TGCGCCAGCAGCATAACTAGCGGAAGCTCCTACAATGAGCAGTTCTTC.

This clonotype was found a few times. The rearrangement links TRBV4-2 to TRBJ2-3; D possibly matches TRBD1 or TRBD2 (7 bases each). The germline V gene has CDR1 LGHNA and CDR2 YNFKEQ. This CDR3 comprises 18 residues. V was cut by 3 bases and J by 3 bases, with 22 bases left in between. The CDR3 spells CASSHRGGGAQGTDTQYF. The CDR3 DNA reads TGTGCCAGCAGCCACAGGGGGGGGGGAGCACAGGGGACAGATACGCAGTATTTT.

In this sample, this clonotype turned up many times. The V gene is TRBV14, the J gene TRBJ2-1, with 9 bases matching TRBD2. J was trimmed by 4 bases and V by 4 bases; bases with no gene match: 8. This CDR3 has 16 amino acids. CDR1 is SGHDN, CDR2 FVKESK, per germline. The CDR3 here is CASSPQTSGEYNEQFF. For the CDR3, the DNA is TGTGCCAGCAGCCCTCAGACTAGCGGCGAATACAATGAGCAGTTCTTC.

The chain combines TRBV20-1 with TRBJ1-2; D not resolved. Germline V CDR1 and CDR2: DFQATT, SNEGSKA (reference sequence). With 8 bases removed from V and 5 bases from J, the gap between germline ends came to 9 bases. This CDR3 has 10 amino acids. CDR3 DNA: TGCAGTCTCAATTCTTATGGCTACACCTTC. Its protein is CSLNSYGYTF.

This clonotype was seen a handful of times. This rearrangement joins TRBV15 to TRBJ2-1, with 9 bases aligning to TRBD1. V was clipped by 3 bases and J by 7 bases; unmatched bases: 10. Germline-derived CDR1 and CDR2 are LNHNV and YYDKDF (reference sequence). The CDR3 totals 16 residues. The CDR3 sequence is CATSRSGGQGRNEQFF. The CDR3 coding sequence is TGTGCCACCAGCAGGAGCGGTGGACAGGGGCGGAATGAGCAGTTCTTC.

This clonotype was picked up a small number of times. The genes are TRBV6-2 or TRBV6-3 and TRBJ2-1, with D possibly being TRBD2 (6 bases). Trimming pared 0 bases from V and 2 bases from J, leaving 14 bases between. The CDR3 spans 17 residues. In germline, CDR1 is MNHEY, CDR2 SVGEGT. The CDR3 nucleotides read TGTGCCAGCAGTTACTCGGGGTGGGAGGTCACCTACAATGAGCAGTTCTTC. This gives the protein CASSYSGWEVTYNEQFF.

This clonotype was detected ten times or more. The chain couples TRBV9 to TRBJ2-7, with 7 bases lining up with TRBD2. In germline, CDR1 is SGDLS, CDR2 YYNGEE. The junction had 8 bases not matched to a gene; V was cut back by 6 bases and J by 5 bases. CDR3 length: 13 residues. Here the CDR3 reads CASNRSGSDEQYF. The CDR3 bases are TGTGCCAGCAACCGTAGCGGGTCGGACGAGCAGTACTTC.

In its sample, this clonotype was seen many times. The chain employs TRBV29-1 and TRBJ2-5; TRBD2 might be the D (6 bases). Between the trimmed V and J ends, which lost 4 bases and 5 bases, there was a span of 20 bases. The CDR3 length is 15 residues. Germline assignment: CDR1 SQVTM and CDR2 ANQGSEA. The CDR3 loop is CSVVRSGGRSETQYF. The CDR3 DNA follows: TGCAGCGTTGTAAGATCTGGGGGGAGATCGGAGACCCAGTACTTC.

This clonotype was recorded a few times. The gene calls are TRBV29-1 and TRBJ1-2, with D unresolved. CDR3 length: 16 residues. Looked up from germline, CDR1 is SQVTM and CDR2 is ANQGSEA. The V and J ends lost 6 bases and 6 bases respectively, with 26 bases between them. CDR3 DNA: TGCAGCGTAGGCAACTATCGAGGGATCGGAGATGATGGCTACACCTTC. Encoded protein: CSVGNYRGIGDDGYTF. Filled out from reference TRBV29-1 and TRBJ1-2, the complete variable domain reads SAVISQKPSRDICQRGTSLTIQCQVDSQVTMMFWYRQQPGQSLTLIATANQGSEATYESGFVIDKFPISRPNLTFSTLTVSNMSPEDSSIYLCSVGNYRGIGDDGYTFGSGTRLTVV.

In this sample, this clonotype turned up many times. V gene TRBV7-6 combines with J gene TRBJ2-5, with D tentatively TRBD1 (6 bases). Germline-derived CDR1 and CDR2 are SGHVS and FNYEAQ. The CDR3 is 14 amino acids. Trimming removed 2 bases at V and 5 bases at J, with 12 bases between. CDR3 nucleotides: TGTGCCAGCAGCTTACACAGGGAAAGGGAGACCCAGTACTTC. Translating gives CASSLHRERETQYF.

The rearrangement links TRBV19 to TRBJ1-4; no clear D gene. The germline V and J ends were trimmed by 6 bases and 3 bases, with 14 bases remaining between them. Looked up from germline, CDR1 is LNHDA and CDR2 is SQIVND (reference sequence). This CDR3 comprises 15 residues. The CDR3 sequence: CASSKLSGANEKLFF. DNA of the CDR3: TGTGCCAGTAGCAAACTGAGTGGGGCTAATGAAAAACTGTTTTTT. Together with reference TRBV19 and TRBJ1-4, the CDR3 gives the full variable domain: DGGITQSPKYLFRKEGQNVTLSCEQNLNHDAMYWYRQDPGQGLRLIYYSQIVNDFQKGDIAEGYSVSREKKESFPLTVTSAQKNPTAFYLCASSKLSGANEKLFFGSGTQLSVL.

V is TRBV20-1 and J is TRBJ2-4; a weak D match, TRBD1 (5 bases). Looked up from germline, CDR1 is DFQATT and CDR2 is SNEGSKA (reference sequence). The CDR3 has 14 residues. The V gene lost 0 bases and the J gene lost 1 base, with 7 bases spanning the gap. The CDR3 DNA sequence: TGCAGTGCTAGAGATAAGGGGGCCAAAAACATTCAGTACTTC. Translating gives CSARDKGAKNIQYF.

This clonotype was observed at least ten times. The chain carries TRBV20-1 and TRBJ2-1; 12 positions match TRBD1. The J segment lost 4 bases and the V segment lost 8 bases, leaving 15 bases of the junction unmatched. Germline CDR1 DFQATT, CDR2 SNEGSKA (reference sequence). CDR3 size: 17 residues. CDR3 protein: CSTPGQGARDHYNEQFF. In DNA, the CDR3 is TGCAGTACTCCGGGACAGGGGGCCCGTGACCATTACAATGAGCAGTTCTTC.

This clonotype was observed a handful of times. This chain uses TRBV7-9 with TRBJ1-4; tentative D call: TRBD1 (5 bases). CDR1 SEHNR and CDR2 FQNEAQ come from the germline V gene (reference sequence). Trimming removed 1 base from V and 8 bases from J, with 11 bases in between. The length of the CDR3 is 14 residues. The CDR3, as DNA: TGTGCCAGCAGCTTAGAAGGGGACGAGGAAAAACTGTTTTTT. Translation gives CASSLEGDEEKLFF.

This clonotype was counted ten times or more. CDR3 region: CSVLQGGYEQYF. CDR3 in DNA: TGCAGCGTATTACAGGGGGGGTACGAGCAGTACTTC. The J gene is TRBJ2-7, the V gene TRBV29-1; D is possibly TRBD1 (8 bases). CDR1 and CDR2 (germline): SQVTM, ANQGSEA. CDR3 length equals 12 residues. Trimming stripped 6 bases from V and 4 bases from J, with 13 bases between.

This clonotype was counted between two and nine times. The chain combines TRBV11-2 with TRBJ1-6; D may be TRBD1 (5 bases). V was trimmed by 5 bases and J by 8 bases, leaving 13 bases between them. CDR1 and CDR2 (germline): SGHAT, FQNNGV. The CDR3 has 14 amino acids. CDR3 amino acids: CASSPRVGDSPLHF. In DNA, the CDR3 is TGTGCCAGCAGCCCCAGGGTTGGGGATTCACCCCTCCACTTT.